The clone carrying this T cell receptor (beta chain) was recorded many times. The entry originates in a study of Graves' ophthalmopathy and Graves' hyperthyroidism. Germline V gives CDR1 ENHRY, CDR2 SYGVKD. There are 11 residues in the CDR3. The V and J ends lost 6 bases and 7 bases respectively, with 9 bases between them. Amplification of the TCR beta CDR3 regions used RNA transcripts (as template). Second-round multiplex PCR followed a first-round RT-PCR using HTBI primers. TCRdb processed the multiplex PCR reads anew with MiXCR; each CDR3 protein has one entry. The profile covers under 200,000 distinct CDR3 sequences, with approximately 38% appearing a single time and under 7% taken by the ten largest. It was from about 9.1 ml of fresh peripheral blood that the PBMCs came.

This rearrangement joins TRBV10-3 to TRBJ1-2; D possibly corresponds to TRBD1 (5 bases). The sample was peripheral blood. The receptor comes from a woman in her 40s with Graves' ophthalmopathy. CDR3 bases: TGTGCCATCAGCACAGGATCTGGCTACACCTTC. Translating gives CAISTGSGYTF.